A selection of T cell receptor beta chains follows, all from one sample in a study of blood T cell repertoires in COVID-19. TCRdb's copy holds only in-frame clones and misses some; the assay was immunoSEQ multiplex PCR. Among roughly 250,000 clones, approximately 86% were seen once, and the ten largest hold more than 5%. The specimen sequenced was peripheral blood. All receptors derive from a human donor in a cohort sampled during active COVID-19. The CDR3 runs from the conserved cysteine through the conserved F or W. The D gene is left open where the match is weak. The size of a clone is reported for some rows only, either as once, few or many, or as a class for expanded clones.

d_gene	abundance	v_gene	j_gene	CDR3nt	CDR3aa
-	-	TRBV19	TRBJ2-1	TGTGCCAGTAGTGTCACAGGACCCGAAAACCTAGGGGCCTACAATGAGCAGTTCTTC	CASSVTGPENLGAYNEQFF
-	-	TRBV3-1/TRBV3-2	TRBJ2-1	TGTGCCAGCAGCCAAGACACGGTAGTGGTGCACAATGAGCAGTTCTTC	CASSQDTVVVHNEQFF
TRBD2	-	TRBV24-1	TRBJ2-3	TGTGCCACCAGTGGACTAGCGGATACGCAGTATTTT	CATSGLADTQYF
-	-	TRBV15	TRBJ2-3	TGTGCCACCAGCAAAATGGCGGTTGAGGCAGATACGCAGTATTTT	CATSKMAVEADTQYF
TRBD1	-	TRBV25-1	TRBJ2-2	TGTGCCAGCCATTCCGGGACAGGGAACACCGGGGAGCTGTTTTTT	CASHSGTGNTGELFF
TRBD1	-	TRBV19	TRBJ2-2	TGTGCCAGTAGTATGTCCGGACAGGGATCGGCCACCGGGGAGCTGTTTTTT	CASSMSGQGSATGELFF
-	few	TRBV2	TRBJ2-2	TGTGCCAGCAGGTCGACATCGAACACCGGGGAGCTGTTTTTT	CASRSTSNTGELFF
TRBD2	-	TRBV7-3	TRBJ2-3	TGTGCCAGCAGCCCAAGCGGACTAGCGGGGCCCACAGATACGCAGTATTTT	CASSPSGLAGPTDTQYF
-	-	TRBV4-1	TRBJ1-2	TGCGCCAGCAGCCAAGATAGGCAGGGTCGCTATGGCTACACCTTC	CASSQDRQGRYGYTF
-	-	TRBV6-1	TRBJ1-1	TGTGCCAGCAGTGAAGAAGGAGGGGTTGGGAACACTGAAGCTTTCTTT	CASSEEGGVGNTEAFF
-	-	TRBV28	TRBJ2-7	TGTGCCAGCAGTTCACCCCGGGTCGCAGGGTACGAGCAGTACTTC	CASSSPRVAGYEQYF
TRBD1	-	TRBV4-2	TRBJ2-1	TGTGCCAGCAGCCAAAACAGGGGCCCCAATGAGCAGTTCTTC	CASSQNRGPNEQFF
-	once	TRBV19	TRBJ2-5	TGTGCCAGTAGTGTTACCGGGCAAGAGACCCAGTACTTC	CASSVTGQETQYF
TRBD1	-	TRBV10-2	TRBJ1-1	TGCGCCAGCAGTGAGACCGGAAAACAGGGGGCTGAAGCTTTCTTT	CASSETGKQGAEAFF
-	-	TRBV28	TRBJ1-5	TGTGCCAGCAGTTTAGGCATTCGAGGGGGTCAGCCCCAGCATTTT	CASSLGIRGGQPQHF
-	-	TRBV10-1	TRBJ2-2	TGCGCCAGCGGGCGGGAGAACACCGGGGAGCTGTTTTTT	CASGRENTGELFF
-	-	TRBV12-5	TRBJ2-3	TGTGCTAGTGGTTCCCGGCTGGGGCCTAGCACAGATACGCAGTATTTT	CASGSRLGPSTDTQYF
-	-	TRBV28	TRBJ2-2	TGTGCCAGCATTAAACAGACAGGGAACACCGGGGAGCTGTTTTTT	CASIKQTGNTGELFF
TRBD2	-	TRBV7-2	TRBJ2-3	TGTGCCAGCAGCCCGCGGGGGGGCCTCGGATATACGCAGTATTTT	CASSPRGGLGYTQYF
TRBD2	-	TRBV3-1/TRBV3-2	TRBJ2-2	TGTGCCAGCAGCCAAATGGGGCAGCGGGGGAAGAACACCGGGGAGCTGTTTTTT	CASSQMGQRGKNTGELFF
TRBD1	-	TRBV5-1	TRBJ2-3	TGCGCCAGCAGCTTGGGCGTACAGGGGCGAACAGATACGCAGTATTTT	CASSLGVQGRTDTQYF
-	-	TRBV7-2	TRBJ1-5	TGTGCCAGCAGCCTAGACGGACCGGGTTGGGGCCAGCCCCAGCATTTT	CASSLDGPGWGQPQHF
TRBD2	-	TRBV28	TRBJ2-7	TGTGCCAGCACCCTAGCGGGGACCTCCTACGAGCAGTACTTC	CASTLAGTSYEQYF
-	-	TRBV25-1	TRBJ1-1	TGTGCCAGCGCCACGGAGGGCATGAACACTGAAGCTTTCTTT	CASATEGMNTEAFF
TRBD1	-	TRBV7-8	TRBJ2-2	TGTGCCAGCAGCTTACCGAAAGGTGGGACAGGGATCACCGGGGAGCTGTTTTTT	CASSLPKGGTGITGELFF
TRBD1	few	TRBV7-6	TRBJ1-5	TGTGCCAGCAGCTTAACGGGGACAGGGAGCAATCAGCCCCAGCATTTT	CASSLTGTGSNQPQHF
TRBD2	-	TRBV20-1	TRBJ2-1	TGCAGTGCCGCCTGGGACGGGAGGGCGTTCTTC	CSAAWDGRAFF
-	-	TRBV19	TRBJ2-3	TGTGCCAGTGGCTTGAGAGCTAGAGCAGATACGCAGTATTTT	CASGLRARADTQYF
-	-	TRBV4-1	TRBJ2-7	TGCGCCAGCAGCCCGCATCCTAGGGGTCAGAGATACTACGAGCAGTACTTC	CASSPHPRGQRYYEQYF
-	-	TRBV10-2	TRBJ2-3	TGCGCCAGCAGTGAGACACCTAGCACAGATACGCAGTATTTT	CASSETPSTDTQYF
-	-	TRBV19	TRBJ2-4	TGTGCCAGTAGTCTGAGACAGGTCGTGGGGGCCAAAAACATTCAGTACTTC	CASSLRQVVGAKNIQYF
TRBD1	-	TRBV9	TRBJ1-1	TGTGCCAGCAGCGTGTCGACAGGGCCTGAAGCTTTCTTT	CASSVSTGPEAFF
-	-	TRBV6-6	TRBJ2-4	TGTGCCAGCAGTTACGCCGCGGGGCCCAAAAACATTCAGTACTTC	CASSYAAGPKNIQYF
-	-	TRBV27	TRBJ2-5	TGTGCCAGCAGTACGCCGGGGGAGACCCAGTACTTC	CASSTPGETQYF
TRBD2	-	TRBV5-5	TRBJ2-5	TGTGCCAGCAGCTTGGAACCTAGCGGATTATTACAGACCCAGTACTTC	CASSLEPSGLLQTQYF
TRBD2	-	TRBV7-7	TRBJ2-1	TGTGCTAGCAGTTCCGGGACTACCCGCTACAATGAGCAGTTCTTC	CASSSGTTRYNEQFF
-	-	TRBV12-2	TRBJ2-2	TGTGCAAGTCGCCAGGGACTTAACACCGGGGAGCTGTTTTTT	CASRQGLNTGELFF
TRBD1	-	TRBV11-2	TRBJ1-4	TGTGCCACCCGACAGGGCCCTCGTGCAAAACTGTTTTTT	CATRQGPRAKLFF
-	once	TRBV19	TRBJ1-5	TGTGCCAGTAGTACTCGGCGCGTGGGGGGAAGTGGCAATCAGCCCCAGCATTTT	CASSTRRVGGSGNQPQHF
TRBD1	-	TRBV10-2	TRBJ1-1	TGCGCCAGCAGGATGAAGACAGGGGGTCTCACTGAAGCTTTCTTT	CASRMKTGGLTEAFF
TRBD2	-	TRBV29-1	TRBJ2-1	TGCAGCGTTGAAGATCTCAGCGGGAGGACCTACAATGAGCAGTTCTTC	CSVEDLSGRTYNEQFF
-	-	TRBV18	TRBJ1-1	TGTGCCAGCTCACCACCCCGGTCCCCGGCTGAAGCTTTCTTT	CASSPPRSPAEAFF
-	once	TRBV10-1	TRBJ2-7	TGCGCCAGCAGTGCTTCCGGGAGCTACGAGCAGTACTTC	CASSASGSYEQYF
TRBD1	-	TRBV10-3	TRBJ2-7	TGTGCCATCGCCGGACAGGGGAACCCCTACGAGCAGTACTTC	CAIAGQGNPYEQYF
-	-	TRBV9	TRBJ2-7	TGTGCCAGCAGCGCAGTGGCAGACCGAGGGTTCGAGCAGTACTTC	CASSAVADRGFEQYF
TRBD1	-	TRBV7-2	TRBJ2-2	TGTGCCAGCAGCGAGGGACAGGGGAACACCGGGGAGCTGTTTTTT	CASSEGQGNTGELFF
TRBD2	few	TRBV18	TRBJ2-1	TGTGCCAGCTCACCGGGCGGGAGGCTCCCTTCGGGCGTGGGCAATGAGCAGTTCTTC	CASSPGGRLPSGVGNEQFF
-	many	TRBV6-5	TRBJ1-3	TGTGCCAGCAGCATGACAGGCCCTGGAAACACCATATATTTT	CASSMTGPGNTIYF
TRBD1	once	TRBV28	TRBJ2-6	TGTGCCAGCAGTCCCGGGACAGGGGGCTCTGGGGCCAACGTCCTGACTTTC	CASSPGTGGSGANVLTF
-	-	TRBV3-1/TRBV3-2	TRBJ1-2	TGTGCCAGCATGGGGGGGGGCCTTGTCGGCTATGGCTACACCTTC	CASMGGGLVGYGYTF
TRBD2	-	TRBV10-3	TRBJ2-7	TGTGCCATCAGTGCGCCGACTAGCGGGGCCTACGAGCAGTACTTC	CAISAPTSGAYEQYF
TRBD1	-	TRBV29-1	TRBJ2-5	TGCAGCGTTGAACAGGGGGCCCAAGAGACCCAGTACTTC	CSVEQGAQETQYF
TRBD1	few	TRBV14	TRBJ2-2	TGTGCCAGCAGCCAATGGACAGGGAACACCGGGGAGCTGTTTTTT	CASSQWTGNTGELFF
-	few	TRBV6-6	TRBJ1-5	TGTGCCAGCAGTTTGGGTCGGGGGGCCCGCAATCAGCCCCAGCATTTT	CASSLGRGARNQPQHF
TRBD1	-	TRBV7-9	TRBJ1-2	TGTGCCAGCAGCGTGACAGGGGGAAATGACTATGGCTACACCTTC	CASSVTGGNDYGYTF